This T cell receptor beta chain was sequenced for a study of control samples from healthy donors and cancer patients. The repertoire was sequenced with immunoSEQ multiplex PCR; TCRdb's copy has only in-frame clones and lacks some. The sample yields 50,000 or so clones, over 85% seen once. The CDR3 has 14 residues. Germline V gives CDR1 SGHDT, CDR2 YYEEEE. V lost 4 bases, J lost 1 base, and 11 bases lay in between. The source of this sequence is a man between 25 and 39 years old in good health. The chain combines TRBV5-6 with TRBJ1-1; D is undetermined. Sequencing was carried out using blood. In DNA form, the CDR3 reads TGTGCCAGCAGCCCCTCGGCGAGGAACACTGAAGCTTTCTTT. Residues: CASSPSARNTEAFF.